Only a few counts were recorded for the clone carrying this T cell receptor (beta chain). What it recognizes is unknown. No DNA is shown, since the ends of the CDR3 on it are uncertain; the CDR3 is the one TCRdb lists. Amplification of TCR beta CDR3 regions used RNA as the template. HTBI primers were the set used in a first-round RT-PCR of the TCR CDR3. TCRdb independently ran MiXCR on the multiplex PCR reads; one entry per CDR3 protein. The data contain under 700,000 distinct CDR3 sequences, 15% to 20% of them seen just once; the ten biggest clones take up 18%. The sample is drawn from a study of T cells in Graves' hyperthyroidism and ophthalmopathy. Stability of Graves' hyperthyroidism was defined as absent ophthalmopathy progression within 18 months. Diagnosing involved the use of clinical symptoms, serum thyroxine and TRAb, thyroid ultrasound and orbital computed tomography. The CDR3 is 19 residues long, ends included. Germline values: CDR1 SGHRS, CDR2 YFSETQ.

The study, taken as a whole, reports: Ophthalmopathy prediction by the model preceded onset by a median about 6 months. Most expanded thyroid clonotypes above 0.001 also appeared in blood.

The clonotype originates from a woman aged 18-35 years with Graves' hyperthyroidism. The gene calls are TRBV5-1 and TRBJ2-5; the table's D call of TRBD2 was not tested on the DNA. Sequenced input: blood. The CDR3 loop reads CAGSLTYEQYFGRPSTEYF.